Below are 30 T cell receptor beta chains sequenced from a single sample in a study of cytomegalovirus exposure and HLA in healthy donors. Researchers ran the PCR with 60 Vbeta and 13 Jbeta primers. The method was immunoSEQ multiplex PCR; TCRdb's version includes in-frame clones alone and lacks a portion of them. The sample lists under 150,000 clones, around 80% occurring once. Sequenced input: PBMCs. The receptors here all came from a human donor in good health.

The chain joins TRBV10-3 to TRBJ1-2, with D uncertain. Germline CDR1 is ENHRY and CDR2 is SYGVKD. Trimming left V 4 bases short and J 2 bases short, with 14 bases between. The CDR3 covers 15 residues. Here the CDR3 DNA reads TGTGCCATCAGTGTGGCGGGGTCGACAAACTATGGCTACACCTTC. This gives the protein CAISVAGSTNYGYTF.

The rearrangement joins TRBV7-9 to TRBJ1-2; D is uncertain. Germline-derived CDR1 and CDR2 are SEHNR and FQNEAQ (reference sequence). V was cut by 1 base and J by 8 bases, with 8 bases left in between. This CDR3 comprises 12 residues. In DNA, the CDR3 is TGTGCCAGCAGCTTAGGAGCCGCCGGCTACACCTTC. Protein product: CASSLGAAGYTF.

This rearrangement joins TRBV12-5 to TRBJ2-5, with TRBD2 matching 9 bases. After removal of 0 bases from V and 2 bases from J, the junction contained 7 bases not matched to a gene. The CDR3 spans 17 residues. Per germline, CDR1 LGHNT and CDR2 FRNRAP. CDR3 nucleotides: TGTGCTAGTGGTTTGGTAGGGGGGCTAGCGGGGCAAGAGACCCAGTACTTC. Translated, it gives CASGLVGGLAGQETQYF.

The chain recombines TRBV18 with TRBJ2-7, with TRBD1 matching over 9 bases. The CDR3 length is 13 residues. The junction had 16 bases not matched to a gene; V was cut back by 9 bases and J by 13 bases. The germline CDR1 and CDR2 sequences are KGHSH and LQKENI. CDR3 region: CASQTGGGSLLYF. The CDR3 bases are TGTGCCAGTCAAACAGGGGGCGGCAGTCTCCTCTACTTC.

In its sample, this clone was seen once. The CDR3 nucleotides read TGTGCCAGCAGCCTAACAGGGTCCACCTATGGCTACACCTTC. It encodes CASSLTGSTYGYTF. This chain uses TRBV7-2 with TRBJ1-2; possibly TRBD1 for D (6 bases). Trimming removed 5 bases from V and 4 bases from J, with 14 bases in between. Germline loops: CDR1 SGHTA, CDR2 FQGNSA. This CDR3 is built from 14 residues. The full variable domain, in which reference TRBV7-2 and TRBJ1-2 provide the parts outside the CDR3, is GAGVSQSPSNKVTEKGKDVELRCDPISGHTALYWYRQSLGQGLEFLIYFQGNSAPDKSGLPSDRFSAERTGGSVSTLTIQRTQQEDSAVYLCASSLTGSTYGYTFGSGTRLTVV.

The DNA of the CDR3 is TGTGCCAGCAGTCCTCGGACAGATTCAAATTCACCCCTCCACTTT. It specifies CASSPRTDSNSPLHF. This rearrangement joins TRBV2 to TRBJ1-6, with TRBD1 as a possible D gene (6 bases). Germline V gene sequence: CDR1 SNHLY, CDR2 FYNNEI. The CDR3 is 15 residues long. Trimming pared 5 bases from V and 7 bases from J, leaving 15 bases between.

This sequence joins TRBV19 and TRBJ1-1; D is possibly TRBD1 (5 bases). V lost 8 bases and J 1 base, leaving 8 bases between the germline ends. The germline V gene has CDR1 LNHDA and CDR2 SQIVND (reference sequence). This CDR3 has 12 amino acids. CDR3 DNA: TGTGCCAGTTGGAGGGGGAACACTGAAGCTTTCTTT. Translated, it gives CASWRGNTEAFF.

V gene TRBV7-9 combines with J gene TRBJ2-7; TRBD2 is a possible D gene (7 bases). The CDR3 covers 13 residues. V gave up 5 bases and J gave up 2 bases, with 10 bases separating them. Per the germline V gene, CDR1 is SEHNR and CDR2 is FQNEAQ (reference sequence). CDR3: CASSPGGPYEQYF. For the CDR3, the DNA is TGTGCCAGCAGCCCCGGGGGGCCCTACGAGCAGTACTTC.

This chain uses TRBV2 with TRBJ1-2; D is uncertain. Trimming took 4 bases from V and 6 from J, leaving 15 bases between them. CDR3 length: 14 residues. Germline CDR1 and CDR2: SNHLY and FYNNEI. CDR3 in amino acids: CASSVLGSADGYTF. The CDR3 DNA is TGTGCCAGCAGTGTACTGGGTTCGGCGGATGGCTACACCTTC.

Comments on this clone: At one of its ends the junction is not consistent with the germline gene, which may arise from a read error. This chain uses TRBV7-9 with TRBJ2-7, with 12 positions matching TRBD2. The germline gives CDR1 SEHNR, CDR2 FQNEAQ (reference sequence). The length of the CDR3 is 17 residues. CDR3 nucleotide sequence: TGTTCCAGCAGTTCTCGGGCTAGCGGGGGGGGTACCTACGAGCAGTACTTC. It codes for CSSSSRASGGGTYEQYF.

The CDR3 protein is CASRGGVTGELFF. The DNA for the CDR3 is TGTGCCAGCCGGGGGGGCGTCACCGGGGAGCTGTTTTTT. This sequence joins TRBV7-9 and TRBJ2-2; 8 positions match TRBD2. Trimming removed 8 bases from V and 4 bases from J; junction bases left unmatched: 3. The CDR3 has 13 amino acids. Per germline, CDR1 SEHNR and CDR2 FQNEAQ (reference sequence). Full variable domain (outside the CDR3, taken from reference TRBV7-9 and TRBJ2-2): DTGVSQNPRHKITKRGQNVTFRCDPISEHNRLYWYRQTLGQGPEFLTYFQNEAQLEKSRLLSDRFSAERPKGSFSTLEIQRTEQGDSAMYLCASRGGVTGELFFGEGSRLTVL.

CDR3 loop: CASSLVGQRQETQYF. CDR3 in DNA: TGTGCCAGCAGCTTAGTGGGGCAGAGGCAAGAGACCCAGTACTTC. The genes are TRBV7-9 and TRBJ2-5, with D perhaps matching TRBD1 (5 bases). This CDR3 contains 15 residues. Trimming removed 1 base at V and 2 bases at J, with 11 bases between. Germline CDR1 SEHNR, CDR2 FQNEAQ (reference sequence).

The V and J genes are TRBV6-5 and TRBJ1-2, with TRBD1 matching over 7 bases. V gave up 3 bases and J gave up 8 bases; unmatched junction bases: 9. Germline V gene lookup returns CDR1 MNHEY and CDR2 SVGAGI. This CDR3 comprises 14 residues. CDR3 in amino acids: CASSYSGGLGGYTF. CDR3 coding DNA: TGTGCCAGCAGTTATTCAGGGGGTTTGGGCGGCTACACCTTC.

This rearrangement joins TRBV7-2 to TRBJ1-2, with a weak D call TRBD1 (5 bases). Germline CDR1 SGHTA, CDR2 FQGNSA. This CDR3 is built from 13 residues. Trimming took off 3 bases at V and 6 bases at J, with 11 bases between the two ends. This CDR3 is CASSLAGRHGYTF. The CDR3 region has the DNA TGTGCCAGCAGCTTGGCAGGGAGGCATGGCTACACCTTC.

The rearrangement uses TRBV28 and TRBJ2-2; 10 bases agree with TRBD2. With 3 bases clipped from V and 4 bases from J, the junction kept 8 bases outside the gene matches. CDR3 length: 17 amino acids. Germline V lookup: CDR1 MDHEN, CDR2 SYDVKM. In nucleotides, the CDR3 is TGTGCCAGCAGTTTGTGGCCAGCGGGGGGGATCACCGGGGAGCTGTTTTTT. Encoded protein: CASSLWPAGGITGELFF.

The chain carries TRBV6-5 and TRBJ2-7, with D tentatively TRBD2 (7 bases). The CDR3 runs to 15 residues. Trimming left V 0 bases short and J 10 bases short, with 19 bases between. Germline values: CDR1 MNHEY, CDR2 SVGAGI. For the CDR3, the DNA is TGTGCCAGCAGTTACTCGGGAGGGGGGGGCGGGTTACAGTACTTC. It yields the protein CASSYSGGGGGLQYF.

CDR3: CASSLGGTGSVLDGYTF. The CDR3 DNA is TGCGCCAGCAGCTTGGGGGGGACAGGGAGTGTTTTGGATGGCTACACCTTC. The rearrangement joins TRBV5-1 to TRBJ1-2, with 9 positions matching TRBD1. After removal of 0 bases from V and 6 bases from J, the junction contained 12 bases not matched to a gene. Germline-derived CDR1 and CDR2 are SGHRS and YFSETQ. CDR3 length: 17 amino acids.

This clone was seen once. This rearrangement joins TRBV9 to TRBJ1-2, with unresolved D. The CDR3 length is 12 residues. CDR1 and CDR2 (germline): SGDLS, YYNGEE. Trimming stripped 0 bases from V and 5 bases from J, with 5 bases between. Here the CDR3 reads CASSVAEYGYTF. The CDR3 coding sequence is TGTGCCAGCAGCGTAGCGGAGTATGGCTACACCTTC.

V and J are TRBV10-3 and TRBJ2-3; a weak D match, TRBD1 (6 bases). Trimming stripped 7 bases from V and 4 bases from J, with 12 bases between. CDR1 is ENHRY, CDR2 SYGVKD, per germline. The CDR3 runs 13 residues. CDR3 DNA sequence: TGTGCCATCATAGGGGACAACTCAGATACGCAGTATTTT. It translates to CAIIGDNSDTQYF.

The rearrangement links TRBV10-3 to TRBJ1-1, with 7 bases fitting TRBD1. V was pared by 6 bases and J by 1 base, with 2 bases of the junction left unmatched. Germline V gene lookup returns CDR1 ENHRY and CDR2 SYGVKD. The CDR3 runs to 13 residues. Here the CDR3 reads CAISYRGNTEAFF. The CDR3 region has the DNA TGTGCCATCAGCTACAGGGGGAACACTGAAGCTTTCTTT.

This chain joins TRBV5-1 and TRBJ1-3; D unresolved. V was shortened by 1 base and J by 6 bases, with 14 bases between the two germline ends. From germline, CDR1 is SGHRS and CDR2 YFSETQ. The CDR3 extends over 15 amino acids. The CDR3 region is CASSLTPDRENTIYF. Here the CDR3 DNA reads TGCGCCAGCAGCTTGACGCCCGATAGAGAAAACACCATATATTTT.

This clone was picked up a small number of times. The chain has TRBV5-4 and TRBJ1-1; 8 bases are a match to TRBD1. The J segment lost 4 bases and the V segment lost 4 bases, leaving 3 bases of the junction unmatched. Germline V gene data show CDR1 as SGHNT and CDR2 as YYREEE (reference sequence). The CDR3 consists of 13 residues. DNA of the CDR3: TGTGCCAGCAGCCTTGACAGGGGCACTGAAGCTTTCTTT. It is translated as CASSLDRGTEAFF.

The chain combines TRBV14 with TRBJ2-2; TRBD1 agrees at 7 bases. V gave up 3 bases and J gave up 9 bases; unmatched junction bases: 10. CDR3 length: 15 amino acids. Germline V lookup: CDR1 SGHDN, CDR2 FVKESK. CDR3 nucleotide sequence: TGTGCCAGCAGCCATTCTCGGACAGGAAGTTGGGAGCTGTTTTTT. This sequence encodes CASSHSRTGSWELFF.

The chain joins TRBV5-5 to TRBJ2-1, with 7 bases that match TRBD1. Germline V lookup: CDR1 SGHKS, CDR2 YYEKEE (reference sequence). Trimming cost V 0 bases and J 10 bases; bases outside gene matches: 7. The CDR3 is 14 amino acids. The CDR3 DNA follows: TGTGCCAGCAGCTTGGCAGGGGGTCGTCGGGAGCAGTTCTTC. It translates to CASSLAGGRREQFF.

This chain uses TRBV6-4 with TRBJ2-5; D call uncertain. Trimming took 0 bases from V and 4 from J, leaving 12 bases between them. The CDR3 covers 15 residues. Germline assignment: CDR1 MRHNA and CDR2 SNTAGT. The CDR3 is CASSDSIYFPETQYF. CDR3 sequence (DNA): TGTGCCAGCAGTGACTCGATATACTTCCCAGAGACCCAGTACTTC.

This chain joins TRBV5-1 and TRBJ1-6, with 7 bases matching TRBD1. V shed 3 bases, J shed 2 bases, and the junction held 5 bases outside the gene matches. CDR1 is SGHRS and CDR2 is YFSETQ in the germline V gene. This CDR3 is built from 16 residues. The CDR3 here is CASSYDRDTYNSPLHF. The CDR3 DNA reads TGCGCCAGCAGCTACGACAGGGACACCTATAATTCACCCCTCCACTTT.

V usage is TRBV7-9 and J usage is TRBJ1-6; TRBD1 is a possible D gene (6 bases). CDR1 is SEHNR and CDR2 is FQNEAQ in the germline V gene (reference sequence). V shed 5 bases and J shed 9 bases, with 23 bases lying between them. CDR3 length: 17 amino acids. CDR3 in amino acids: CASSPLGRGQSLSPLHF. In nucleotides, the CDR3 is TGTGCCAGCAGCCCCCTCGGGAGGGGACAATCCCTTTCACCCCTCCACTTT.

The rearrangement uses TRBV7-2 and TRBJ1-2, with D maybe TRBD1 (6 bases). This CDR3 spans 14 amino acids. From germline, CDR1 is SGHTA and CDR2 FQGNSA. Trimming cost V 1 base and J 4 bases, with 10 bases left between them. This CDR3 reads CASSLGGGGYGYTF. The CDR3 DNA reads TGTGCCAGCAGCTTAGGCGGGGGCGGCTATGGCTACACCTTC.

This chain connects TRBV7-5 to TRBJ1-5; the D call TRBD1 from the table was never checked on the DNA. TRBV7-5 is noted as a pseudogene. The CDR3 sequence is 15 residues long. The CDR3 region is CARSFRDRGCQPQHF. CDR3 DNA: TGTGCCAGAAGCTTTAGGGACAGGGGCTGTCAGCCCCAGCATTTT.

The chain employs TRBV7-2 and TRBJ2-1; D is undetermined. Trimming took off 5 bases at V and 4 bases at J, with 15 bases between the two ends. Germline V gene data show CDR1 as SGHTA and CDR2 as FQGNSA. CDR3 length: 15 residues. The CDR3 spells CASSAVLYPYNEQFF. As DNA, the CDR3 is TGTGCCAGCAGCGCCGTCCTCTACCCGTACAATGAGCAGTTCTTC.